The 26 T cell receptor beta chains below were found in one sample sequenced in a study of CD8+ T cells in alopecia areata. RNA extraction was followed by reverse transcription into cDNA, which acted as the sequencing template. Clones were read by immunoSEQ multiplex PCR, and TCRdb kept only the in-frame ones, dropping some. Here the sample spans about 100,000 clones, roughly 64% being singletons. Sequencing used CD8+ T cells sorted from blood. The receptors originated from a human donor in good health.

This clone turned up a few times. The gene calls are TRBV15 and TRBJ1-4; TRBD1 matches at 9 bases. CDR1 and CDR2 (germline): LNHNV, YYDKDF (reference sequence). The ends lost 0 bases at V and 7 bases at J; junction bases unmatched: 6. The CDR3 spans 16 residues. The CDR3 here is CATSRDVRTGVEKLFF. As DNA, the CDR3 is TGTGCCACCAGCAGAGATGTTCGGACAGGGGTTGAAAAACTGTTTTTT.

The V and J genes are TRBV25-1 and TRBJ2-7; 7 bases line up with TRBD1. The germline gives CDR1 MGHDK, CDR2 SYGVNS. V lost 4 bases and J lost 6; bases outside the gene matches: 12. This CDR3 is 15 amino acids long. CDR3 sequence: CASSGNRGYIGEQYF. The CDR3 DNA is TGTGCCAGCAGTGGAAACAGGGGATATATTGGCGAGCAGTACTTC.

The V and J genes are TRBV29-1 and TRBJ2-7; D unresolved. The germline gives CDR1 SQVTM, CDR2 ANQGSEA. The CDR3 is made up of 12 amino acids. The V end was cut by 7 bases, the J end by 2 bases, with 12 bases between. DNA of the CDR3: TGCAGCGCCGAAACGGGTCCCTACGAGCAGTACTTC. It translates to CSAETGPYEQYF.

V gene TRBV2 combines with J gene TRBJ1-6; 9 bases line up with TRBD1. The germline CDR1 and CDR2 sequences are SNHLY and FYNNEI. CDR3 length: 14 residues. V was clipped by 5 bases and J by 9 bases; unmatched bases: 5. CDR3 DNA sequence: TGTGCCAGCAGTTCGGGACAGGGTAGTTCACCCCTCCACTTT. Its protein is CASSSGQGSSPLHF.

The chain carries TRBV4-2 and TRBJ2-1, with D perhaps TRBD1 (6 bases). The germline V gene has CDR1 LGHNA and CDR2 YNFKEQ. This CDR3 has 13 amino acids. Trimming pared 4 bases from V and 8 bases from J, leaving 12 bases between. The CDR3 loop reads CASSRGPEDEQFF. CDR3 nucleotide sequence: TGTGCCAGCAGCCGGGGGCCGGAGGATGAGCAGTTCTTC.

This clone was recorded a few times. CDR3 sequence: CASSLSLAGGPNFF. The CDR3 DNA sequence: TGTGCCAGCAGTTTATCACTAGCGGGGGGGCCAAACTTCTTC. The rearrangement joins TRBV27 to TRBJ2-1; 13 bases are a match to TRBD2. This CDR3 has 14 amino acids. Germline V gene data show CDR1 as MNHEY and CDR2 as SMNVEV (reference sequence). Trimming took 0 bases from V and 16 from J; bases not matched to a gene: 6.

V and J are TRBV29-1 and TRBJ2-2; D is unclear. Trimming cost V 5 bases and J 4 bases, with 8 bases left between them. Germline CDR1 reads SQVTM; CDR2 reads ANQGSEA. This CDR3 region has 12 residues. The CDR3 loop reads CSVRQATGELFF. CDR3 nucleotide sequence: TGCAGCGTTCGGCAGGCCACCGGGGAGCTGTTTTTT.

The chain has TRBV7-9 and TRBJ1-3; D is unclear. Germline lookup yields CDR1 SEHNR and CDR2 FQNEAQ (reference sequence). CDR3 length: 16 amino acids. Trimming removed 5 bases from V and 4 bases from J, with 18 bases in between. CDR3 bases: TGTGCCAGCAGCACACCGTCCCCGGCGGGAGGAAACACCATATATTTT. Encoded protein: CASSTPSPAGGNTIYF.

The chain combines TRBV2 with TRBJ1-2; the match to TRBD1 covers 7 bases. Germline-derived CDR1 and CDR2 are SNHLY and FYNNEI. J gave up 6 bases and V 7 bases, and 14 bases lay outside the gene matches. CDR3 length: 15 residues. In DNA form, the CDR3 reads TGTGCCAGCAAAATGGGAAAAAGGGGGCGAGATGGCTACACCTTC. Translation gives CASKMGKRGRDGYTF.

The rearrangement links TRBV25-1 to TRBJ1-4; D possibly corresponds to TRBD1 (5 bases). The CDR3 runs to 17 residues. CDR1 is MGHDK and CDR2 is SYGVNS in the germline V gene. Trimming took 3 bases from V and 6 from J, leaving 20 bases between them. The DNA for the CDR3 is TGTGCCAGCAGTGAGAAGGGAACCTGGACAACAGATGAAAAACTGTTTTTT. This translates into CASSEKGTWTTDEKLFF.

The genes are TRBV28 and TRBJ2-2; D might be TRBD1 or TRBD2, each matching 5 bases. The CDR3 loop spans 14 amino acids. Trimming took off 5 bases at V and 3 bases at J, with 10 bases between the two ends. From germline, CDR1 is MDHEN and CDR2 SYDVKM. In DNA form, the CDR3 reads TGTGCCAGCAGTCTCCCGGGACACACCGGGGAGCTGTTTTTT. This codes for CASSLPGHTGELFF.

The sample holds a few counts of this clone. CDR3 loop: CSVEVGGREQYF. In DNA form, the CDR3 reads TGCAGCGTTGAAGTGGGGGGGCGCGAGCAGTACTTC. V gene TRBV29-1 combines with J gene TRBJ2-7; D is perhaps TRBD2 (7 bases). CDR1 and CDR2 (germline): SQVTM, ANQGSEA. Trimming cost V 1 base and J 6 bases, with 10 bases left between them. This CDR3 comprises 12 residues.

This rearrangement joins TRBV11-2 to TRBJ2-5, with 8 nucleotides matching TRBD1. CDR3 length equals 15 residues. V dropped 5 bases and J dropped 5; count of bases not matched to a gene: 10. The germline V gene encodes CDR1 SGHAT and CDR2 FQNNGV. CDR3 DNA: TGTGCCAGCAGCCCAGAATCAGGGGGCGAGGAGACCCAGTACTTC. It translates to CASSPESGGEETQYF.

The chain joins TRBV2 to TRBJ2-1; TRBD2 agrees at 10 bases. J lost 7 bases, V lost 6 bases, and 18 bases had no gene match. This CDR3 comprises 18 residues. Looked up from germline, CDR1 is SNHLY and CDR2 is FYNNEI. CDR3 sequence: CASSHSVGRASGGNEQFF. In nucleotides, the CDR3 is TGTGCCAGCAGCCACTCGGTGGGGAGAGCTAGCGGGGGTAATGAGCAGTTCTTC.

The chain combines TRBV7-9 with TRBJ2-3, with unresolved D. Trimming took off 5 bases at V and 3 bases at J, with 6 bases between the two ends. The CDR3 length is 12 residues. Germline values: CDR1 SEHNR, CDR2 FQNEAQ (reference sequence). In DNA, the CDR3 is TGTGCCAGCAGCACCGAAACAGATACGCAGTATTTT. It specifies CASSTETDTQYF.

The V gene is TRBV27, the J gene TRBJ2-5; 7 bases are a match to TRBD1. Losses at the gene ends were 4 bases for V and 4 bases for J; bases not matched to a gene: 9. The CDR3 contains 15 residues. Germline lookup yields CDR1 MNHEY and CDR2 SMNVEV (reference sequence). CDR3 bases: TGTGCCAGCAGTTATATGGGACAGAAGGGAGAGACCCAGTACTTC. Translation gives CASSYMGQKGETQYF.

The chain uses TRBV2 and TRBJ2-7; D gene ambiguous. Trimming pared 5 bases from V and 4 bases from J, leaving 12 bases between. The CDR3 is 13 residues long. The germline CDR1 and CDR2 sequences are SNHLY and FYNNEI. The CDR3 is CASSTDREYEQYF. The CDR3 DNA is TGTGCCAGCAGTACAGACCGAGAATACGAGCAGTACTTC.

This chain joins TRBV2 and TRBJ2-7; 11 bases match TRBD2. This CDR3 contains 13 residues. V shed 11 bases, J shed 4 bases, and the junction held 7 bases outside the gene matches. Per the germline V gene, CDR1 is SNHLY and CDR2 is FYNNEI. The CDR3 sequence: CAVAGGPIYEQYF. The CDR3, as DNA: TGTGCCGTAGCGGGGGGGCCGATTTACGAGCAGTACTTC.

The V gene is TRBV10-3, the J gene TRBJ2-6; D is unresolved. CDR3 length equals 13 residues. The germline gives CDR1 ENHRY, CDR2 SYGVKD. Trimming cost V 3 bases and J 5 bases, with 5 bases left between them. The CDR3 sequence: CAISDRWANVLTF. Written as DNA, the CDR3 is TGTGCCATCAGTGATAGGTGGGCCAACGTCCTGACTTTC.

V and J are TRBV30 and TRBJ1-5, with D perhaps matching TRBD1 (5 bases). Deletions cut 3 bases from V and 8 bases from J, with 17 bases between. CDR3 size: 14 residues. Germline V gives CDR1 GTSNPN, CDR2 SVGIG (reference sequence). Here the CDR3 DNA reads TGTGCCTGGAGCCTGGGGAGAGGGACGGAGCCCCAGCATTTT. This encodes CAWSLGRGTEPQHF.

The chain carries TRBV19 and TRBJ2-1, with D perhaps matching TRBD1 or TRBD2 (5 bases each). V was clipped by 5 bases and J by 0 bases, with 17 bases between them. The CDR3 runs 17 residues. The germline CDR1 and CDR2 sequences are LNHDA and SQIVND (reference sequence). In DNA form, the CDR3 reads TGTGCCAGTAGTCTAGGGACGGGCTGGCCCTCCTACAATGAGCAGTTCTTC. Its translation is CASSLGTGWPSYNEQFF.

This sequence joins TRBV28 and TRBJ2-7; D may match TRBD1 or TRBD2 (5 bases each). This CDR3 has 13 residues. Trimming took 3 bases from V and 4 from J, leaving 10 bases between them. Germline assignment: CDR1 MDHEN and CDR2 SYDVKM. CDR3 residues: CASSFQGAYEQYF. The CDR3 nucleotides are TGTGCCAGCAGTTTTCAGGGAGCTTACGAGCAGTACTTC.

This chain links TRBV5-6 with TRBJ2-1; TRBD2 matches at 8 bases. Germline V CDR1 and CDR2: SGHDT, YYEEEE. J gave up 12 bases and V 4 bases, and 3 bases lay outside the gene matches. The CDR3 length is 11 residues. For the CDR3, the DNA is TGTGCCAGCAGCGCGGGAGGTGCGCAGTTCTTC. Translated, it gives CASSAGGAQFF.

The chain joins TRBV6-1 to TRBJ2-7; TRBD1 agrees at 7 bases. The CDR3 is 12 residues long. Trimming took 8 bases from V and 2 from J; bases not matched to a gene: 3. Germline CDR1 is MNHNS and CDR2 is SASEGT. CDR3 nucleotide sequence: TGTGCCAGCCGGACAGGTCCCTACGAGCAGTACTTC. This translates into CASRTGPYEQYF.

The chain recombines TRBV6-5 with TRBJ2-1; D is undetermined. Germline V gives CDR1 MNHEY, CDR2 SVGAGI. There are 11 residues in the CDR3. The ends were cut back, 7 bases at V and 3 bases at J, with 4 bases in the middle. The CDR3 is CASTNYNEQFF. In nucleotides, the CDR3 is TGTGCCAGCACTAACTACAATGAGCAGTTCTTC.

The chain carries TRBV5-6 and TRBJ2-7; D is perhaps TRBD2 (5 bases). Germline assignment: CDR1 SGHDT and CDR2 YYEEEE. V shed 1 base and J shed 6 bases, with 14 bases lying between them. CDR3 length: 14 residues. The CDR3 DNA follows: TGTGCCAGCAGCTTGAAACTAGAGGAGCGCGAGCAGTACTTC. Protein product: CASSLKLEEREQYF.